Each of the 19 T cell receptor beta chains below was sequenced from the same sample in a study of CD8+ T cells in alopecia areata. RNA, once extracted, was reverse transcribed into cDNA for use as the sequencing template. Here immunoSEQ multiplex PCR was the method, and the copy in TCRdb shows in-frame clones only, minus some. This table holds over 200,000 clones, approximately 61% found once. The sample consisted of CD4+ T cells sorted from blood, taken at week 0. The source is a human donor with alopecia areata.

The chain links TRBV29-1 to TRBJ2-3, with TRBD1 as a possible D gene (5 bases). The CDR3 length is 17 residues. Germline-derived CDR1 and CDR2 are SQVTM and ANQGSEA. Trimming removed 1 base at V and 1 base at J, with 18 bases between. The CDR3 is CSVEATRVRIGTDTQYF. The CDR3 nucleotides read TGCAGCGTTGAAGCTACCAGGGTGCGGATCGGCACAGATACGCAGTATTTT.

This clone was counted a few times. The chain recombines TRBV6-1 with TRBJ1-1; 11 nucleotides agree with TRBD1. Germline lookup yields CDR1 MNHNS and CDR2 SASEGT. V lost 4 bases and J lost 1; bases outside the gene matches: 8. This CDR3 region has 17 residues. CDR3 in amino acids: CASSAAGQGAGNTEAFF. CDR3 DNA: TGTGCCAGCAGTGCAGCTGGACAGGGGGCGGGGAACACTGAAGCTTTCTTT.

V and J are TRBV25-1 and TRBJ2-3; D possibly corresponds to TRBD2 (6 bases). This CDR3 has 12 amino acids. Germline CDR1 reads MGHDK; CDR2 reads SYGVNS. The germline V and J ends were trimmed by 8 bases and 3 bases, with 9 bases remaining between them. CDR3 loop: CASGGLTDTQYF. The DNA for the CDR3 is TGTGCCAGCGGGGGGTTAACAGATACGCAGTATTTT.

The chain uses TRBV29-1 and TRBJ2-1; no reliable D call. The CDR3 contains 12 residues. Between the trimmed V and J ends, which lost 1 base and 6 bases, there was a span of 7 bases. In germline, CDR1 is SQVTM, CDR2 ANQGSEA. CDR3 residues: CSVEGLFNEQFF. In DNA, the CDR3 is TGCAGCGTTGAAGGGCTTTTCAATGAGCAGTTCTTC.

This clone came up once. The chain links TRBV6-6 to TRBJ1-1; a possible D gene is TRBD1 (5 bases). This CDR3 has 15 residues. Trimming cost V 5 bases and J 4 bases, with 17 bases left between them. The germline V gene has CDR1 MNHNY and CDR2 SVGAGI (reference sequence). In DNA, the CDR3 is TGTGCCAGCAGTGAGGGGATAGGGACTTCCACTGAAGCTTTCTTT. Protein: CASSEGIGTSTEAFF.

The chain couples TRBV2 to TRBJ1-6, with unresolved D. This CDR3 spans 11 amino acids. Between the trimmed V and J ends, which lost 4 bases and 13 bases, there was a span of 8 bases. CDR1 and CDR2 from the germline V gene are SNHLY and FYNNEI. The CDR3 here is CASSGRSPLHF. CDR3 in DNA: TGTGCCAGCAGTGGCCGAAGCCCCCTCCACTTT.

This clone came up a few times. This chain uses TRBV30 with TRBJ1-2; D remains ambiguous. CDR3 length: 15 residues. The V gene's germline CDR1 is GTSNPN and CDR2 SVGIG (reference sequence). V was trimmed by 3 bases and J by 0 bases, leaving 14 bases between them. CDR3 nucleotide sequence: TGTGCCTGGAGACACGAGAGGATACCTAACTATGGCTACACCTTC. The encoded protein is CAWRHERIPNYGYTF.

Concerning this clone itself: This sample includes further DNA sequences coding for the same CDR3. The V and J genes are TRBV27 and TRBJ2-1; D possibly corresponds to TRBD2 (6 bases). The CDR3 covers 16 residues. V gave up 4 bases and J gave up 0 bases, with 13 bases separating them. Germline V gives CDR1 MNHEY, CDR2 SMNVEV (reference sequence). CDR3 bases: TGTGCCAGCAGTTCGCCTCGGGGGAGCTCCTACAATGAGCAGTTCTTC. Translated, it gives CASSSPRGSSYNEQFF.

This clone has only one observation. CDR3 nucleotide sequence: TGTGCCAGCAGCCTAGGGACAGATACGCAGTATTTT. Translation: CASSLGTDTQYF. The rearrangement links TRBV9 to TRBJ2-3; D unresolved. The V and J ends lost 4 bases and 3 bases respectively, with 6 bases between them. CDR1 SGDLS and CDR2 YYNGEE come from the germline V gene. The CDR3 totals 12 residues.

The rearrangement uses TRBV7-3 and TRBJ2-7, with 8 bases fitting TRBD1. With V trimmed by 5 bases and J by 7 bases, 7 bases remained unmatched. The CDR3 is 13 amino acids. CDR1 is SGHTA and CDR2 is FQGTGA in the germline V gene. The CDR3 DNA sequence: TGTGCCAGCAGCCGGGACAGGTTGGAGGAGCAGTACTTC. It is translated as CASSRDRLEEQYF.

J is TRBJ1-2 and V is TRBV29-1, with no clear D. The CDR3 contains 11 residues. Looked up from germline, CDR1 is SQVTM and CDR2 is ANQGSEA. Trimming took 7 bases from V and 8 from J, leaving 14 bases between them. In DNA form, the CDR3 reads TGCAGCGCTCTTTTCCCGGGGGGCTACACCTTC. It yields the protein CSALFPGGYTF.

This clone was observed a handful of times. V and J are TRBV28 and TRBJ2-7; D possibly corresponds to TRBD1 (5 bases). This CDR3 spans 15 amino acids. V was pared by 6 bases and J by 2 bases, with 17 bases between. Looked up from germline, CDR1 is MDHEN and CDR2 is SYDVKM. The CDR3: CASSKNTGNPYEQYF. The CDR3 bases are TGTGCCAGCAGCAAAAATACAGGTAACCCCTACGAGCAGTACTTC.

The rearrangement uses TRBV19 and TRBJ2-1, with TRBD1 as a possible D gene (6 bases). The CDR3 extends over 16 amino acids. Trimming cost V 5 bases and J 3 bases, with 17 bases left between them. Germline V gives CDR1 LNHDA, CDR2 SQIVND (reference sequence). CDR3 amino acids: CASSFLPKDSYNEQFF. The CDR3, as DNA: TGTGCCAGTAGTTTTTTACCCAAGGACAGCTACAATGAGCAGTTCTTC.

This clone came up many times. The chain carries TRBV21-1 and TRBJ2-5; the D segment call TRBD1 is taken from the table without a DNA check. TRBV21-1 constitutes a pseudogene. This CDR3 is built from 14 residues. DNA for the CDR3: TGTGCCAGCACCGGGACAGCGAAACAAGAGACCCAGTACTTC. Amino acids: CASTGTAKQETQYF.

The sample holds a few counts of this clone. Additional DNA sequences in this sample encode the identical CDR3. The V call is TRBV5-1, the J call TRBJ2-5; D call uncertain. CDR3 length: 11 residues. Germline CDR1 reads SGHRS; CDR2 reads YFSETQ. V was clipped by 3 bases and J by 5 bases, with 5 bases between them. CDR3 region: CASSSAETQYF. The CDR3 bases are TGCGCCAGCAGCTCGGCGGAGACCCAGTACTTC.

The sample holds one count of this clone. CDR3 amino acids: CASSLGGGRGDEQYF. CDR3 coding DNA: TGTGCCAGCAGCTTGGGCGGAGGGAGGGGCGACGAGCAGTACTTC. The chain employs TRBV5-4 and TRBJ2-7; 7 bases align to TRBD2. The CDR3 runs 15 residues. Germline lookup yields CDR1 SGHNT and CDR2 YYREEE (reference sequence). V lost 0 bases, J lost 5 bases, and 8 bases stayed unmatched.

This clone has more than one count but fewer than ten. V is TRBV9 and J is TRBJ2-5; TRBD1 agrees at 11 bases. CDR1 and CDR2 from the germline V gene are SGDLS and YYNGEE. The CDR3 contains 16 residues. With V trimmed by 3 bases and J by 1 base, 5 bases remained unmatched. The CDR3 sequence: CASSARGQGVQETQYF. The CDR3 coding sequence is TGTGCCAGCAGCGCCAGGGGACAGGGGGTCCAAGAGACCCAGTACTTC.

The rearrangement joins TRBV29-1 to TRBJ2-5; 7 bases are a match to TRBD1. This CDR3 contains 10 residues. Germline V CDR1 and CDR2: SQVTM, ANQGSEA. V was pared by 5 bases and J by 9 bases, with 3 bases of the junction left unmatched. The CDR3 protein is CSVLGGAQYF. CDR3 in DNA: TGCAGCGTTCTAGGGGGCGCCCAGTACTTC.

Only one count was recorded for this clone. The chain joins TRBV30 to TRBJ1-1, with a weak D call TRBD1 (6 bases). V lost 2 bases, J lost 5 bases, and 9 bases lay in between. Germline V CDR1 and CDR2: GTSNPN, SVGIG (reference sequence). The CDR3 consists of 12 residues. For the CDR3, the DNA is TGTGCCTGGAGTCTTCAGGGGACTGAAGCTTTCTTT. Its translation is CAWSLQGTEAFF.